This T cell receptor beta chain was identified during a study of T-cell reconstitution after alpha-beta-depleted transplantation in children. Looked up from germline, CDR1 is ENHRY and CDR2 is SYGVKD. The CDR3 is 14 residues long. Trimming left V 3 bases short and J 6 bases short, with 15 bases between. Study observations and caveats: Recipient T cells and thymic progenitors that survived were the source of the high TCRbeta diversity seen at day 60 in some patients. A year had passed since transplant, and T-cell counts and diversity by then came mostly from newly produced T cells. By about two months after transplant, alpha-beta T cells reportedly arose from several hundred graft clones that had expanded.

This clonotype appeared many times. Its antigen is as yet unknown. During its preparation, the TCRbeta library received unique molecular identifiers. From the PCR reads, TCRdb called clonotypes with MiXCR, one entry per CDR3 protein. The sample has around 270,000 distinct CDR3 sequences; roughly 7.8% are singletons. This TCR derives from a female patient aged 2-10 years who had a stem cell transplant for Fanconi anemia, so the T cells may come from the graft donor. The chain recombines TRBV10-3 with TRBJ2-7; TRBD1 is a possible D gene (6 bases). The material was peripheral blood, obtained 360 days after TCRalphabeta/CD19-depleted stem cell transplant. The CDR3 DNA reads TGTGCCATCAGTGAAGGGGGAAGCGAATCCGAGCAGTACTTC. It is translated as CAISEGGSESEQYF.